The 3 T cell receptor beta chains below all came from one sample that was sequenced in a study of CD8 T cells in ankylosing spondylitis. Findings of the study overall: The study identified a TCR beta motif of roughly eight highly homologous variants that appeared characteristic of ankylosing spondylitis blood.

These receptors have no known antigen. MiXCR was run by TCRdb on the 5' RACE reads, yielding one entry per CDR3 protein. The table includes 750,000 to 850,000 distinct CDR3 sequences, approximately 12% detected once. The material sequenced was blood, either unsorted or a sorted T cell fraction (not recorded which). These receptor sequences come from a male donor with ankylosing spondylitis.

This chain joins TRBV5-1 and TRBJ2-3; D is uncertain. The germline gives CDR1 SGHRS, CDR2 YFSETQ. The CDR3 totals 14 residues. Trimming pared 6 bases from V and 10 bases from J, leaving 21 bases between. The CDR3 DNA sequence: TGCGCCAGCAACGTCGCCCCCGAGGACGGAGCGCAGTATTTT. This sequence encodes CASNVAPEDGAQYF.

At least ten counts were recorded for this clonotype. This chain uses TRBV4-2 with TRBJ1-3; D perhaps matches TRBD1 (6 bases). V was shortened by 0 bases and J by 4 bases, with 10 bases between the two germline ends. CDR1 and CDR2 (germline): LGHNA, YNFKEQ. The CDR3 runs to 15 residues. The CDR3 loop reads CASSQDAGAGNTIYF. The CDR3, as DNA: TGTGCCAGCAGCCAAGACGCAGGGGCCGGAAACACCATATATTTT.

This clonotype was observed many times. The chain recombines TRBV10-3 with TRBJ2-7; possible D gene TRBD2, 5 bases. Trimming pared 9 bases from V and 3 bases from J, leaving 15 bases between. Germline CDR1 is ENHRY and CDR2 is SYGVKD. This CDR3 has 13 residues. This chain's CDR3 is CAIQKEVYYEQYF. Here the CDR3 DNA reads TGTGCCATTCAGAAGGAGGTTTACTACGAGCAGTACTTC.